One and the same sample provided the 26 T cell receptor beta chains below, sequenced in a study of blood T cell repertoires in COVID-19. Only in-frame clones appear in the TCRdb table, and some are missing; sequencing was by immunoSEQ multiplex PCR. The table includes about 240,000 clones, around 87% detected once. Sequencing was performed on peripheral blood. The receptors originated from a man in his 60s who had recovered from COVID-19.

The chain links TRBV19 to TRBJ2-2; tentative D call: TRBD1 (5 bases). The CDR3 has 15 amino acids. V lost 1 base, J lost 6 bases, and 12 bases lay in between. Germline V gene sequence: CDR1 LNHDA, CDR2 SQIVND (reference sequence). The CDR3 DNA reads as TGTGCCAGTAGTATAGGGGGCAGTTGGCCCGGGGAGCTGTTTTTT. It codes for CASSIGGSWPGELFF.

The chain combines TRBV2 with TRBJ1-6; no clear D. Germline assignment: CDR1 SNHLY and CDR2 FYNNEI. The CDR3 covers 13 residues. Trimming pared 5 bases from V and 9 bases from J, leaving 11 bases between. The CDR3 bases are TGTGCCAGCAGTTCCTCGGGGATTTCACCCCTCCACTTT. Amino acid sequence: CASSSSGISPLHF.

V usage is TRBV5-1 and J usage is TRBJ1-3; the D gene is possibly TRBD1 (6 bases). V was cut by 1 base and J by 4 bases, with 12 bases left in between. In germline, CDR1 is SGHRS, CDR2 YFSETQ. The CDR3 is made up of 15 amino acids. CDR3: CASSLLGAWGNTIYF. The CDR3 DNA sequence: TGCGCCAGCAGCTTGTTGGGGGCTTGGGGAAACACCATATATTTT.

The chain couples TRBV18 to TRBJ1-5, with TRBD1 matching over 7 bases. J lost 2 bases, V lost 5 bases, and 15 bases had no gene match. This CDR3 region has 18 residues. The germline V gene encodes CDR1 KGHSH and CDR2 LQKENI. The CDR3 region has the DNA TGTGCCAGCTCAGGAACAGGGGATTTTAAGTCACGCAATCAGCCCCAGCATTTT. This encodes CASSGTGDFKSRNQPQHF.

As concerns this clone: Other DNA sequences from this sample encode an identical CDR3 as well. The V gene is TRBV6-5, the J gene TRBJ2-7; tentatively, D is TRBD1 (6 bases). This CDR3 spans 13 amino acids. V lost 5 bases, J lost 2 bases, and 10 bases lay in between. The germline V gene encodes CDR1 MNHEY and CDR2 SVGAGI. The CDR3, as DNA: TGTGCCAGCAGTAGGACAGTAGCCTACGAGCAGTACTTC. This gives the protein CASSRTVAYEQYF.

The CDR3, as DNA: TGCGCCAGCAGCCCCAGGGACAGGGCTGGCTACACCTTC. Translated, it gives CASSPRDRAGYTF. The J gene is TRBJ1-2, the V gene TRBV5-1; 9 nucleotides align to TRBD1. V lost 4 bases and J lost 7; bases outside the gene matches: 5. The CDR3 totals 13 residues. Germline-derived CDR1 and CDR2 are SGHRS and YFSETQ.

The chain links TRBV6-5 to TRBJ1-5; 10 bases align to TRBD1. CDR1 and CDR2 from the germline V gene are MNHEY and SVGAGI. The CDR3 has 15 residues. Trimming removed 5 bases from V and 6 bases from J; junction bases left unmatched: 7. The CDR3 is CASSPGTGDSQPQHF. DNA for the CDR3: TGTGCCAGCAGTCCCGGGACAGGGGACAGTCAGCCCCAGCATTTT.

The J gene is TRBJ2-3, the V gene TRBV30; the D is unclear. The CDR3 sequence is 12 residues long. With 4 bases removed from V and 4 bases from J, the gap between germline ends came to 9 bases. CDR1 is GTSNPN and CDR2 is SVGIG in the germline V gene (reference sequence). CDR3 loop: CAWKAPSDTQYF. DNA for the CDR3: TGTGCCTGGAAAGCCCCCTCAGATACGCAGTATTTT. Based on the CDR3 plus reference TRBV30 and TRBJ2-3, the full variable domain is SQTIHQWPATLVQPVGSPLSLECTVEGTSNPNLYWYRQAAGRGLQLLFYSVGIGQISSEVPQNLSASRPQDRQFILSSKKLLLSDSGFYLCAWKAPSDTQYFGPGTRLTVL.

This chain uses TRBV6-5 with TRBJ2-7; TRBD1 might be the D (6 bases). The CDR3 contains 14 residues. Germline V gives CDR1 MNHEY, CDR2 SVGAGI. Trimming took 6 bases from V and 6 from J, leaving 18 bases between them. CDR3 in amino acids: CASSRRQAVGEQYV. CDR3 coding DNA: TGTGCCAGCAGCCGCAGACAGGCCGTGGGCGAGCAGTACGTC.

This clone has a handful of counts. V is TRBV6-5 and J is TRBJ2-5; tentative D call: TRBD2 (5 bases). V lost 4 bases, J lost 5 bases, and 14 bases lay in between. The CDR3 covers 14 residues. In germline, CDR1 is MNHEY, CDR2 SVGAGI. The CDR3 nucleotides read TGTGCCAGCAGTTTGGAGAGGGTTTTGGAGACCCAGTACTTC. It yields the protein CASSLERVLETQYF.

The V gene is TRBV6-5, the J gene TRBJ2-5, with TRBD1 matching 7 bases. The CDR3 loop spans 15 amino acids. Per germline, CDR1 MNHEY and CDR2 SVGAGI. CDR3 amino acids: CATHEYRDRQETQYF. CDR3 bases: TGTGCGACTCACGAGTATCGGGACAGACAAGAGACCCAGTACTTC.

The V call is TRBV27, the J call TRBJ1-2; D remains ambiguous. The V gene lost 2 bases and the J gene lost 2 bases, with 12 bases spanning the gap. The CDR3 has 15 residues. Germline lookup yields CDR1 MNHEY and CDR2 SMNVEV (reference sequence). The CDR3 bases are TGTGCCAGCAGTTTACTCGCGGGGATAAACTATGGCTACACCTTC. It specifies CASSLLAGINYGYTF.

The V call is TRBV2, the J call TRBJ2-2, with TRBD1 identical over 8 bases. Trimming at V came to 6 bases and at J to 6 bases, leaving 9 bases not matched to a gene. The V gene's germline CDR1 is SNHLY and CDR2 FYNNEI. The CDR3 consists of 15 residues. The CDR3 sequence is CASSQTGEGPGELFF. CDR3 sequence (DNA): TGTGCCAGCAGCCAGACAGGGGAAGGGCCCGGGGAGCTGTTTTTT.

The V call is TRBV12-5, the J call TRBJ2-3; D remains unclear. This CDR3 is 12 amino acids long. The V and J ends lost 1 base and 6 bases respectively, with 5 bases between them. Germline V gene sequence: CDR1 LGHNT, CDR2 FRNRAP. The CDR3 spells CASGLAGDTQYF. CDR3 bases: TGTGCTAGTGGTTTGGCCGGGGATACGCAGTATTTT.

This sequence joins TRBV4-1 and TRBJ2-2; 9 bases are shared with TRBD1. The trim removed 0 bases at V and 7 bases at J, leaving 9 bases unmatched. The germline V gene encodes CDR1 MGHRA and CDR2 YSYEKL. The CDR3 sequence is 17 residues long. The CDR3 DNA follows: TGCGCCAGCAGCCAAGAAATAGGGACAGGGCTCATCGGGGAGCTGTTTTTT. Encoded protein: CASSQEIGTGLIGELFF.

The chain joins TRBV7-7 to TRBJ2-3; 8 nucleotides match TRBD2. Germline V gene lookup returns CDR1 SSHAT and CDR2 FNYEAQ (reference sequence). With V trimmed by 4 bases and J by 3 bases, 6 bases remained unmatched. This CDR3 has 15 amino acids. Written as DNA, the CDR3 is TGTGCCAGCAGCTCAGGGACTAGAGGTACAGATACGCAGTATTTT. It yields the protein CASSSGTRGTDTQYF.

V and J are TRBV5-1 and TRBJ1-1; 9 bases agree with TRBD1. The V gene end was trimmed by 3 bases and the J gene end by 5 bases; junction bases not matched to a gene: 8. The CDR3 sequence is 15 residues long. Germline loops: CDR1 SGHRS, CDR2 YFSETQ. CDR3 DNA sequence: TGCGCCAGCAGCTGGGGGACAGGGTTTAAAACTGAAGCTTTCTTT. This gives the protein CASSWGTGFKTEAFF.

This clone was seen more than once but under ten times. The rearrangement joins TRBV10-1 to TRBJ1-5; D uncertain. Trimming removed 5 bases at V and 4 bases at J, with 6 bases between. The CDR3 has 12 amino acids. CDR1 and CDR2 from the germline V gene are WNHNN and SYGVQD (reference sequence). CDR3 nucleotides: TGCGCCAGCAGTTCGGGAAATCAGCCCCAGCATTTT. Its translation is CASSSGNQPQHF.

This chain joins TRBV10-3 and TRBJ1-3, with 8 bases matching TRBD1. CDR3 length: 14 residues. V shed 9 bases, J shed 1 base, and the junction held 5 bases outside the gene matches. Germline V gene sequence: CDR1 ENHRY, CDR2 SYGVKD. The DNA of the CDR3 is TGTGCCATGGGGACAGGCCTTTCTGGAAACACCATATATTTT. Translation gives CAMGTGLSGNTIYF.

The J gene is TRBJ2-5, the V gene TRBV3-1 (or the pseudogene TRBV3-2), with a tentative D call TRBD2 (5 bases). Germline V lookup: CDR1 LGHDT, CDR2 YNNKEL (reference sequence). This CDR3 is 13 amino acids long. V was shortened by 3 bases and J by 7 bases, with 12 bases between the two germline ends. CDR3 DNA: TGTGCCAGCAGCCACGCCCAGAGCGGGACCCAGTACTTC. This codes for CASSHAQSGTQYF.

The chain uses TRBV6-5 and TRBJ1-6; D is undetermined. Germline V CDR1 and CDR2: MNHEY, SVGAGI. The CDR3 runs to 16 residues. Trimming took 0 bases from V and 7 from J, leaving 13 bases between them. The CDR3 sequence is CASSYSHSKANSPLHF. The CDR3 DNA reads TGTGCCAGCAGTTACTCCCACAGTAAAGCCAATTCACCCCTCCACTTT.

The rearrangement joins TRBV7-6 to TRBJ1-3, with a possible D match to TRBD1 (5 bases). Trimming took off 1 base at V and 0 bases at J, with 10 bases between the two ends. The CDR3 loop spans 16 amino acids. The V gene's germline CDR1 is SGHVS and CDR2 FNYEAQ. The CDR3 spells CASSLVGAGSGNTIYF. CDR3 DNA sequence: TGTGCCAGCAGCTTAGTTGGGGCAGGCTCTGGAAACACCATATATTTT.

DNA of the CDR3: TGTGCCAGCAGCCAAGACCTAATCAGGGGAACCTACAATGAGCAGTTCTTC. As protein: CASSQDLIRGTYNEQFF. This chain connects TRBV4-2 to TRBJ2-1, with D perhaps TRBD1 (6 bases). Germline V CDR1 and CDR2: LGHNA, YNFKEQ. Trimming removed 0 bases from V and 2 bases from J, with 14 bases in between. The CDR3 contains 17 residues.

The V gene is TRBV19, the J gene TRBJ2-1; D is perhaps TRBD2 (5 bases). The V and J ends lost 7 bases and 7 bases respectively, with 20 bases between them. The CDR3 spans 15 residues. Germline loops: CDR1 LNHDA, CDR2 SQIVND (reference sequence). The CDR3 region has the DNA TGTGCCAGTATGCTGACGGAGGTGGGGTCGAATGAGCAGTTCTTC. It codes for CASMLTEVGSNEQFF.

This chain links TRBV11-2 with TRBJ2-2, with D perhaps matching TRBD1 (6 bases). This CDR3 has 14 amino acids. The V gene's germline CDR1 is SGHAT and CDR2 FQNNGV. Trimming took 1 base from V and 7 from J, leaving 10 bases between them. CDR3 loop: CASSLGQVGGELFF. The CDR3 DNA reads as TGTGCCAGCAGCTTAGGACAGGTGGGCGGGGAGCTGTTTTTT.

The V and J genes are TRBV12-5 and TRBJ1-5, with TRBD1 matching over 7 bases. The trim removed 4 bases at V and 0 bases at J, leaving 9 bases unmatched. The CDR3 runs 17 residues. CDR1 is LGHNT, CDR2 FRNRAP, per germline. The CDR3 here is CASGSIQGTRSNQPQHF. CDR3 in DNA: TGTGCTAGTGGTTCAATACAGGGGACTCGTAGCAATCAGCCCCAGCATTTT.